This paragraph covers one TCR beta chain sequence. The sample belongs to a study of T cell changes during pregnancy in multiple sclerosis. V shed 4 bases and J shed 10 bases, with 22 bases lying between them. Germline V gene sequence: CDR1 MGHRA, CDR2 YSYEKL. The CDR3 is 15 residues long. Profiling relied on immunoSEQ multiplex PCR, and the TCRdb table lists in-frame clones only, not all of them. This sample has tens of thousands of clones, with around 92% found just once. The input for sequencing was CD8+ T cells from peripheral blood mononuclear cells, taken in the first trimester of pregnancy. The chain carries TRBV4-1 and TRBJ1-1; possible D gene TRBD1, 6 bases. The receptor's source is a female donor with multiple sclerosis, enrolled in a pregnancy study. As DNA, the CDR3 is TGCGCCAGCAGCCGGGTCATGGATTTGGGGGCAGGAGCTTTCTTT. Amino acids: CASSRVMDLGAGAFF.